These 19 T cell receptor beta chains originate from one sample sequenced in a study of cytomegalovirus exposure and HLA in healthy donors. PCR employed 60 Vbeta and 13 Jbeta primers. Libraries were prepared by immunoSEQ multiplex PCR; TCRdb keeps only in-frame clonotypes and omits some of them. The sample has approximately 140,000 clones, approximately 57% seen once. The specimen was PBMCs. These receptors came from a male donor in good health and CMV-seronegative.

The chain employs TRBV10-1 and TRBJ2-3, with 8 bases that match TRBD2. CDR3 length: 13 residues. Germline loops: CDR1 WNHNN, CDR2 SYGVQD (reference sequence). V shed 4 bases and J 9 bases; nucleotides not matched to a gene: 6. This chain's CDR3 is CASSGDPGGTQYF. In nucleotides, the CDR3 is TGCGCCAGCAGTGGGGACCCGGGGGGGACGCAGTATTTT.

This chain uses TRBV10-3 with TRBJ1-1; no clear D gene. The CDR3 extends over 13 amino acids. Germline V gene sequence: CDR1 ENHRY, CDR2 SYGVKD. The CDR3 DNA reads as TGTGCAGGAGCGGGCGGGCTGAACACTGAAGCTTTCTTT. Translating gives CAGAGGLNTEAFF.

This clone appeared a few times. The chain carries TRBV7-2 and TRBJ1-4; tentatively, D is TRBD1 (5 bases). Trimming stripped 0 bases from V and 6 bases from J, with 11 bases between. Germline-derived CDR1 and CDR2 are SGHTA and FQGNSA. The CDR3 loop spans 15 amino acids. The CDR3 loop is CASSLAAGSDEKLFF. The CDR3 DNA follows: TGTGCCAGCAGCTTAGCGGCAGGGTCGGATGAAAAACTGTTTTTT.

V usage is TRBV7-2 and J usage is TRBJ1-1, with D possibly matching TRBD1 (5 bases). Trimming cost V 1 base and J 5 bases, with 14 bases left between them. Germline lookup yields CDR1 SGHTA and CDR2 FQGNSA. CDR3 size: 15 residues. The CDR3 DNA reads TGTGCCAGCAGCTTAGGTCGGCAGGGTGGAACTGAAGCTTTCTTT. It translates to CASSLGRQGGTEAFF.

The CDR3: CASSPGTPVRNSPLHF. The DNA of the CDR3 is TGTGCCAGCAGCCCAGGGACACCTGTACGGAATTCACCCCTCCACTTT. The J gene is TRBJ1-6, the V gene TRBV7-9; a weak D match, TRBD1 (6 bases). V was shortened by 5 bases and J by 7 bases, with 18 bases between the two germline ends. CDR1 and CDR2 (germline): SEHNR, FQNEAQ (reference sequence). The CDR3 totals 16 residues.

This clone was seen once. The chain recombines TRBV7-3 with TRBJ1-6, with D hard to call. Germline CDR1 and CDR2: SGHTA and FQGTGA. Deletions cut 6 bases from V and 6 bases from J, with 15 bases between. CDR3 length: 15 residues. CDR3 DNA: TGTGCCAGCAGTCTCACGGCGGATCCTAATTCACCCCTCCACTTT. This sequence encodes CASSLTADPNSPLHF.

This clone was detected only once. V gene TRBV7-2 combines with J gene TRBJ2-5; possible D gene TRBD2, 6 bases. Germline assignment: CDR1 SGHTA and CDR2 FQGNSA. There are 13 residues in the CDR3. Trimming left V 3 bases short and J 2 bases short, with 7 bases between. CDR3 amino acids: CASSFAGQETQYF. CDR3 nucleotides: TGTGCCAGCAGCTTCGCGGGGCAAGAGACCCAGTACTTC. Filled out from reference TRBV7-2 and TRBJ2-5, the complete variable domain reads GAGVSQSPSNKVTEKGKDVELRCDPISGHTALYWYRQSLGQGLEFLIYFQGNSAPDKSGLPSDRFSAERTGGSVSTLTIQRTQQEDSAVYLCASSFAGQETQYFGPGTRLLVL.

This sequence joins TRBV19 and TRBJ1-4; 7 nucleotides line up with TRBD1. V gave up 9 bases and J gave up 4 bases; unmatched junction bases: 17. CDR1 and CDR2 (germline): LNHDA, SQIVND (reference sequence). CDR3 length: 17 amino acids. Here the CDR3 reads CASRLEEGAEGNEKLFF. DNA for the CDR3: TGTGCCAGCCGACTAGAGGAGGGGGCAGAGGGTAATGAAAAACTGTTTTTT.

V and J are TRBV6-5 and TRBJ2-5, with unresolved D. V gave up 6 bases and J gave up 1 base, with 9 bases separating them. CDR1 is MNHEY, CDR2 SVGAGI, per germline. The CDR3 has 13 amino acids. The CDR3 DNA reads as TGTGCCAGCAGCAACAGAGTCCAAGAGACCCAGTACTTC. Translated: CASSNRVQETQYF.

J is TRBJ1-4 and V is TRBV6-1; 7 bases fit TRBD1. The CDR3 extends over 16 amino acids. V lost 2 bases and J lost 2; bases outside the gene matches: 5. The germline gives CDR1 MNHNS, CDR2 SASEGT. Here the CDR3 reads CASSELRDSTNEKLFF. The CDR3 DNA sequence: TGTGCCAGCAGTGAACTCCGGGACAGCACTAATGAAAAACTGTTTTTT.

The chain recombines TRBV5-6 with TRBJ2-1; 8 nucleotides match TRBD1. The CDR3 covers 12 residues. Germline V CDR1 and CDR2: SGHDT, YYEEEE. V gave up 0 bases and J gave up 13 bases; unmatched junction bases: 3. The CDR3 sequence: CASSLETGAQFF. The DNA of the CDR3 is TGTGCCAGCAGCTTGGAGACAGGGGCTCAGTTCTTC.

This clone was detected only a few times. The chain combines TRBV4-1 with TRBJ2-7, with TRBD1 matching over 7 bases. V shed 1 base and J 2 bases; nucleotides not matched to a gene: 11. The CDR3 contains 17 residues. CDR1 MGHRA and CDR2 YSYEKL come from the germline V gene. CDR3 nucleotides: TGCGCCAGCAGCCAAGGATCGGGGCCAGGGGGAACCTACGAGCAGTACTTC. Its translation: CASSQGSGPGGTYEQYF.

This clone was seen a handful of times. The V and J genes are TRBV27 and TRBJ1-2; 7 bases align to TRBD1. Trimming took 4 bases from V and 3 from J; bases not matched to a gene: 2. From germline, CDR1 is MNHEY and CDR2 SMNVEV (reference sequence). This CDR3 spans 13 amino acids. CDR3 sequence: CASSSTGDYGYTF. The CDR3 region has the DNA TGTGCCAGCAGTTCTACAGGGGACTATGGCTACACCTTC.

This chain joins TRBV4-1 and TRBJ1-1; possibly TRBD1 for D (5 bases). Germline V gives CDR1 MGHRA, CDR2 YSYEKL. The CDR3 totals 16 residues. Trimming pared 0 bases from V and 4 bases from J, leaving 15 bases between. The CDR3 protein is CASSQELRGGGTEAFF. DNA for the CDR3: TGCGCCAGCAGCCAAGAACTGCGGGGGGGAGGCACTGAAGCTTTCTTT.

The CDR3 region is CASSYSRSQGQETQYF. CDR3 nucleotides: TGTGCCAGCAGTTACTCGAGAAGCCAGGGGCAAGAGACCCAGTACTTC. The chain joins TRBV6-5 to TRBJ2-5, with a weak D call TRBD1 (6 bases). CDR1 MNHEY and CDR2 SVGAGI come from the germline V gene. This CDR3 contains 16 residues. Trimming pared 0 bases from V and 2 bases from J, leaving 13 bases between.

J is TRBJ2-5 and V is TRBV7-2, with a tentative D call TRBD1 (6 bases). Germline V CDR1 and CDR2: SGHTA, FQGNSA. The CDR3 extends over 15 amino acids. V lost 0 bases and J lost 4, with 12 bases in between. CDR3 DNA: TGTGCCAGCAGCTTAGCCTCACAGGGTAGAGAGACCCAGTACTTC. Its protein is CASSLASQGRETQYF.

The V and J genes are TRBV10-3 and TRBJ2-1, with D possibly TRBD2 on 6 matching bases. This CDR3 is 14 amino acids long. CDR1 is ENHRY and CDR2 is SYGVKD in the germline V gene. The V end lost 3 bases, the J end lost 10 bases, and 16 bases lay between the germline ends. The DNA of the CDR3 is TGTGCCATCAGTGATCCGAGGCGGGGCGAAGAGCAGTTCTTC. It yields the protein CAISDPRRGEEQFF.

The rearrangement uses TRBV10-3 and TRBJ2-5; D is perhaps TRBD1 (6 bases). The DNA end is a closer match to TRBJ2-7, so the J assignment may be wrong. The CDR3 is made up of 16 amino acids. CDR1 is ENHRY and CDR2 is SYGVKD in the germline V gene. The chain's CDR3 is CAISESGAMRSYEQYF. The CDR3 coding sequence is TGTGCCATCAGTGAGTCGGGGGCGATGCGCTCCTACGAGCAGTACTTC.

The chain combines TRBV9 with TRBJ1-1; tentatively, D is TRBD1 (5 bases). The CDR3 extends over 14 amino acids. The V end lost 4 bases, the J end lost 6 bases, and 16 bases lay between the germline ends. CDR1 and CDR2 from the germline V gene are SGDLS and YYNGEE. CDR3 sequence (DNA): TGTGCCAGCAGCCCCAGTGTAGGGGTCCCTGAAGCTTTCTTT. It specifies CASSPSVGVPEAFF.